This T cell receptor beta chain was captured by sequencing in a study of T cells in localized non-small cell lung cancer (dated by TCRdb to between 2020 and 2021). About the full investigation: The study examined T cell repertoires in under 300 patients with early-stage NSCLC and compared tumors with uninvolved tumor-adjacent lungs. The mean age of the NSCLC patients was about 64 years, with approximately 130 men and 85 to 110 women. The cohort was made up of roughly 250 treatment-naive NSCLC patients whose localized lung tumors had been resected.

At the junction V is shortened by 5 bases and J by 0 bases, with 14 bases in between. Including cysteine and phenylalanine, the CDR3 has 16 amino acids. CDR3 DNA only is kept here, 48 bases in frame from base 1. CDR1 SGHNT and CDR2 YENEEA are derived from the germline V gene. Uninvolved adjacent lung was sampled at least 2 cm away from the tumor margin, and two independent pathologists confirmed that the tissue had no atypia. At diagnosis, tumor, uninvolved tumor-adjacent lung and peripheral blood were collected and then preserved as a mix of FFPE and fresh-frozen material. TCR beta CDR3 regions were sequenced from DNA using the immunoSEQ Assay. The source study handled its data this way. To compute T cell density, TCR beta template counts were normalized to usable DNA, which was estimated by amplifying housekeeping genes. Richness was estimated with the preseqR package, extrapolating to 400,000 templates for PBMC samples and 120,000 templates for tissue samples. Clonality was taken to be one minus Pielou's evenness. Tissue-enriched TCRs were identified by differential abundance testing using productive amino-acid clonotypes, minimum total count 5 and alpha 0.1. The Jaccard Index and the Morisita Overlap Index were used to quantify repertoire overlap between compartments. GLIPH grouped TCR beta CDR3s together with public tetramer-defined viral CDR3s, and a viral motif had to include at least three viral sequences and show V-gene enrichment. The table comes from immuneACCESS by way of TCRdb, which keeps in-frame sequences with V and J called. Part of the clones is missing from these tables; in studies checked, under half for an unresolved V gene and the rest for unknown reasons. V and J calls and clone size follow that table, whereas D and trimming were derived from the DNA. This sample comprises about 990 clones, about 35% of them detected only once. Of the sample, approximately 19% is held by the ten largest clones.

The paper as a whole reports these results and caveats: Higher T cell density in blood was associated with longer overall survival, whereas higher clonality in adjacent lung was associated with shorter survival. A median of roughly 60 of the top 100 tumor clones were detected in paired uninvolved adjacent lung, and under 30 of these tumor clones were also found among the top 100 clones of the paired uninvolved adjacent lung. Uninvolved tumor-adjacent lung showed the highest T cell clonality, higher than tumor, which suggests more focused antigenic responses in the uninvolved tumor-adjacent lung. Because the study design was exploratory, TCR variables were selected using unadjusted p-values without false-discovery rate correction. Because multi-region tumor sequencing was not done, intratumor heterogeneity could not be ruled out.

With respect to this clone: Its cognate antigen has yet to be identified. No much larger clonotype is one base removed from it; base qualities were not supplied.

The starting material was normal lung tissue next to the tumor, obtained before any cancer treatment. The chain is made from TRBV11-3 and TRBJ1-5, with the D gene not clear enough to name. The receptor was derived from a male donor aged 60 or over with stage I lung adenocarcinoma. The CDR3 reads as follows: CASSRAGSRSNQPQHF. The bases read TGTGCCAGCAGCAGGGCGGGGTCCCGTAGCAATCAGCCCCAGCATTTT. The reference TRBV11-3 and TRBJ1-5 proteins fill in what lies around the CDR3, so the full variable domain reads EAGVVQSPRYKIIEKKQPVAFWCNPISGHNTLYWYLQNLGQGPELLIRYENEEAVDDSQLPKDRFSAERLKGVDSTLKIQPAELGDSAVYLCASSRAGSRSNQPQHFGDGTRLSIL.